This TCR beta chain stems from a study of human T cells and chemical hapten exposure (dated by TCRdb to the early 2020s). Turning to the overall study: For sensitization, 2% DPC in acetone was applied to a roughly 2 cm by roughly 2 cm area of upper inner arm skin. The libraries were sequenced as a pool, and the TCR yield per sample differed mostly because of small variations in library volumes within the pool. Most of the patients in the cohort were female, and the cohort covered alopecia areata with under or over 50% scalp involvement, alopecia totalis and alopecia universalis. Throughout the study period of approximately 23 weeks, patients also received therapeutic DPC doses to the scalp every week. Blood samples were taken from patients before sensitization (week 0) and at 2, 6 and about 24 weeks after DPC sensitization. The study tracked peripheral blood TCR repertoire changes in vivo during primary and secondary sensitization to the hapten diphenylcyclopropenone (DPC) in alopecia patients. Patch testing was done on the upper back using Finn chambers containing 0.01% DPC, and results were scored after 6 days according to International Contact Dermatitis Research Group standards. For TCR sequencing, blood came from 25 to 35 alopecia patients at anywhere from one to four time points (pre-sensitization, 2, 6 and 24 weeks).

The protocol used for the library was RACE. Reads for this sample came from a NextSeq 500. During library preparation, unique molecular identifiers were attached to individual cDNA molecules so that TCRs could be counted in a quantitative, reproducible way. For every blood RNA sample, sequencing covered both the TCR alpha and TCR beta chains. On the authors' methods: A median of about 100,000 TCRs per sample was observed, with a range of roughly 20,000 to 750,000. The Decombinator software suite was used to annotate the V, J and CDR3 of the TCR reads. For the PS versus PT1 abundance plots, all samples were subsampled to the same number of TCRs (28,000). Expanded TCRs were defined as absent before sensitization and observed at least eight times at the 2-week time point. TCRdb's own reprocessing of the public reads used fastp at Q25 and MiXCR and kept productive beta chains. All rows with the same CDR3 protein become a single entry with the most common DNA and genes. The V and J calls, along with clone size, are taken from TCRdb and not from the paper's own processing. Here the sample has more than 150,000 distinct CDR3 sequences; more than 12% occur a single time. Jointly, the top ten make up around 1.7% of the sample.

The time point label corresponds to: patch test 1, 2 weeks after DPC sensitization. Explained via the paper, the treatment or condition label denotes: therapeutic diphenylcyclopropenone sensitization with weekly scalp DPC. At every patch-test visit, the blood draw took place before the patch test was put on. Patients were eligible if aged 18 to 70, diagnosed with alopecia and judged suitable for DPC therapy, and pregnant patients were excluded. Total RNA was extracted from unfractionated whole blood that had been collected in Tempus Blood RNA tubes. Overall study outcomes, separate from this receptor: After repeated subsampling, changes were observed in the strength of the expansion versus patch-test correlation and in the threshold at which the correlation became significant. All patients had alopecia, a presumed autoimmune disease, so their immune response might differ from that of healthy individuals. Patch test score correlated positively with the number of PT1 expanded TCRs, reaching significance at thresholds 8, 16 and 32 but not at 4. No change with DPC sensitization was found in the number of TCRs above 1 in 1000 frequency, and no evidence of global repertoire structure alterations was found. Expanded TCRs formed significantly more large CDR3 similarity clusters than pre-sensitization or healthy control sets, consistent with antigen-driven responses.

This clonotype was found a few times. This clone's antigen is unknown. No base quality information exists; no much larger clone differs at one position. This TCR was recovered from a woman aged 25-40 years with alopecia areata. Some clones in this sample may be carry-over from other donors' samples. The sample in question was whole blood, obtained in connection with sensitization to the hapten diphenylcyclopropenone (DPC).

The CDR3 amino acid sequence is: CAISESGTSAYEQYF. The DNA sequence is TGTGCCATCAGTGAGTCGGGGACTAGCGCTTACGAGCAGTACTTC. This receptor chain uses TRBV10-3 and TRBJ2-7, and 10 junctional nucleotides match TRBD2. V ends up 0 bases short and J 4 bases short, with an unmatched junction base count of 3. From its cysteine to its phenylalanine, the CDR3 spans 15 amino acids. The kept DNA is CDR3 alone, 45 bases in frame from the first base. In the germline V gene, CDR1 corresponds to ENHRY and CDR2 to SYGVKD.